This paragraph covers one T cell receptor (beta chain) sequence. Antigen: not known. This specimen belongs to a study of T cell responses to AZD1222 COVID-19 vaccine. The CDR3 is 13 amino acids. Germline values: CDR1 MDHEN, CDR2 SYDVKM. V was clipped by 1 base and J by 10 bases; unmatched bases: 5. Clones were read by immunoSEQ multiplex PCR, and TCRdb kept only the in-frame ones, dropping some. The sample yields 95,000 to 100,000 clones, 90% seen once. Points from the study as a whole: Following two doses of AZD1222, Spike-specific TCR breadth and depth rose. The study reported that nearly half of spike-specific TCRs target unmutated variant regions. Along spike, vaccine-associated CD4 TCRs were found throughout, with dominance at 160-218 and 743-854. Mostly white British, mostly female donors; authors suggested clonal diversity may be underestimated.

The clonotype was recovered from an adult in good health. The input for sequencing was peripheral blood, taken on day 0 of AZD1222 vaccination. The chain is built from TRBV28 and TRBJ1-1, with 8 bases that match TRBD1. The CDR3 nucleotides are TGTGCCAGCAGTTTATATACCCAGGGGGCAGCTTTCTTT. It encodes CASSLYTQGAAFF.